This T cell receptor beta chain appears in the sequencing data of a study of blood T cell repertoires in COVID-19 (dated by TCRdb to about 2020). Some background on the complete study: Samples covering the acute and convalescent phases of COVID-19 were provided by collaborators in the United States, Italy and Spain. The material from the prospective study consisted of cDNA or gDNA derived from T cells, B-cell-depleted T cells, or PBMCs. Subjects who had been exposed to COVID-19, were actively infected with it, or had recovered from it provided the deeply sampled blood TCRbeta repertoires that made up the dataset. A freely available public database, intended as a resource for researchers studying the immune response to SARS-CoV-2, is where the repertoires were released. The samples were drawn from the first 160 participants of the ongoing ImmuneRACE study and from 1,254 subjects provided by 6 global collaborators. A de-identified subject ID, COVID-19 status, age in years and sex were almost always included in the sample metadata. Where HLA class I and class II types were available, the types were taken from metadata supplied by the sample provider, not from assay-based typing. What the study reported, not specific to this receptor: The quantity of clinical and demographic metadata differed by source and by participant and was supplied without curation.

Collaborating institutions collected whole blood in K2EDTA tubes following their own protocols. Collaborator samples were shipped for TCRbeta analysis as frozen whole blood, isolated PBMCs, or DNA extracted from either sample type. The immunoSEQ Assay, a bias-controlled multiplex PCR, was used to amplify TCRbeta CDR3 regions from genomic DNA. From the authors' description of their analysis: The number of nucleated cells in each sample was estimated by amplification of reference gene primers within the assay. To quantify the absolute abundance of each unique TCRbeta CDR3 rearrangement, sequence reads were collapsed and filtered. For each sample, productive Simpson clonality was calculated as the square root of Simpson's diversity index across productive rearrangements. TCRdb mirrors the immuneACCESS table, restricted to in-frame sequences. Some clones are absent from its copies; in checked studies, under half trace to an unresolved V gene, and the reason for the others is unknown. V, J and clone size reflect that table, while D and trimming were determined from the DNA. The sample yields some 210,000 clones; around 83% were counted once. Jointly, the top ten make up 2.9% of the sample.

Comment on this clone: Its specific antigen is unknown. The sample holds no much larger clone one base away, and base qualities are not on file.

Its CDR3 holds 14 amino acids, cysteine through phenylalanine. The CDR3 DNA has 42 bases and is translated from base 1. The germline V end is reduced by 0 bases and the J end by 4 bases; junction bases left unmatched: 3. The CDR1 and CDR2 encoded by the germline V gene are SGHDT and YYEEEE. The clonotype comes from a man aged 45 to 65 with active or convalescent COVID-19. The chain couples TRBV5-6 to TRBJ2-7; the junction holds 8 bases that match TRBD1. Sequenced material: peripheral blood. The CDR3 region reads CASSLGRGQYEQYF. The bases are TGTGCCAGCAGCTTGGGCAGGGGGCAGTACGAGCAGTACTTC.